The sequence of this T cell receptor beta chain was determined in a study of shared clonotypes between healthy human individuals. About the research overall: The cohort had two women and a few men, ages 18 to 49.

Trimming left V 4 bases short and J 0 bases short, with 12 bases between. The germline gives CDR1 MGHRA, CDR2 YSYEKL. The CDR3 loop spans 15 amino acids. In the authors' methods: For the immunoSEQ data, sequences were junction-only without quality scores, so filtering differed. Data came from immunoSEQ multiplex PCR; TCRdb stores just in-frame clones and leaves some out. The D gene and trimming were derived from the DNA, and the V and J assignments and clone size from that table. This table has about 1.5 million clones, roughly 98% appearing once. The source is a man aged 25 to 40 in good health. This sequence joins TRBV4-1 and TRBJ2-5; D is possibly TRBD1 (6 bases). Sequencing input: naive CD4+ T cells sorted from blood. Subset meaning: CD45RA+ positively selected. Here the CDR3 DNA reads TGCGCCAGCAGCCTCGGGACAACGGACCAAGAGACCCAGTACTTC. Translating gives CASSLGTTDQETQYF.